The clone carrying this T cell receptor (beta chain) was seen a single time. The data originate from a study of blood T cell repertoires in COVID-19. This CDR3 is built from 16 residues. Germline V gives CDR1 LGHNA, CDR2 YSLEER. V dropped 4 bases and J dropped 3; count of bases not matched to a gene: 10. Per the study methods: Amplified reference gene primers provided the basis for estimating nucleated cell counts. TCRdb keeps only in-frame clones here, not all; method: immunoSEQ multiplex PCR. V and J calls and clone size are those listed in that table; D and trimming were worked out from the DNA. The sample contains about 170,000 clones, around four fifths of which appear only once.

The sequence derives from a woman of 80 years or more with COVID-19, enrolled during active disease. The gene calls are TRBV4-3 and TRBJ2-3; 7 bases fit TRBD1. Sequences were obtained from peripheral blood. CDR3 coding DNA: TGCGCCAGCAGCCTGATCGACAGGGTCGGGACAGATACGCAGTATTTT. Its protein product is CASSLIDRVGTDTQYF.